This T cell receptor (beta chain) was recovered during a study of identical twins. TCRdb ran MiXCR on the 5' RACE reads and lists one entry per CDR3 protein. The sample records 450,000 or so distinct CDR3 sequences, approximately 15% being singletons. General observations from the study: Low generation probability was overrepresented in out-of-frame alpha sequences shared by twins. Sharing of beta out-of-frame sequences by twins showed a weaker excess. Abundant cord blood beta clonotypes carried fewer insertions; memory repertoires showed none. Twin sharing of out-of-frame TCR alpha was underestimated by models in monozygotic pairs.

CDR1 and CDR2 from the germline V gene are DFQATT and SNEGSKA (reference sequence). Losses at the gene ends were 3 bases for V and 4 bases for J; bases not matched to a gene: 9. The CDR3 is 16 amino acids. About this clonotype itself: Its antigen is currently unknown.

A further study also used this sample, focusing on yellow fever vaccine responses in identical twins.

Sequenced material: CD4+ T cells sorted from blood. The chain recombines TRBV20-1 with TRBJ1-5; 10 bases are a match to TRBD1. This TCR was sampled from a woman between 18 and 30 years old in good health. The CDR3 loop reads CSASLTGTGANQPQHF. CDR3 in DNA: TGCAGTGCTAGTTTGACCGGGACAGGGGCTAATCAGCCCCAGCATTTT.